This T cell receptor (beta chain) was found in a study of T cell responses to AZD1222 COVID-19 vaccine. Points from the study as a whole: Recipients of two AZD1222 doses showed rising Spike-specific TCR breadth and depth. Repertoires were sampled only after the peak T cell response. Among spike-specific TCRs, nearly half reportedly target unmutated variant regions.

Clones were read by immunoSEQ multiplex PCR, and TCRdb kept only the in-frame ones, dropping some. The sample lists roughly 120,000 clones, 70% to 90% occurring once. Concerning this clone itself: Its specificity is not known.

The CDR3 sequence is 13 residues long. Germline loops: CDR1 KGHDR, CDR2 SFDVKD. J was trimmed by 7 bases and V by 4 bases; bases with no gene match: 2. This TCR derives from an adult in good health. The sample in question was peripheral blood, obtained on day 0 of AZD1222 vaccination. The rearrangement joins TRBV24-1 to TRBJ1-2; TRBD1 agrees at 10 bases. The CDR3 sequence is CATSEDRGLGYTF. Here the CDR3 DNA reads TGTGCCACCAGTGAAGACAGGGGGCTTGGCTACACCTTC.